This TCR beta chain was captured in a study of CD8+CD57+ T cells in acquired aplastic anemia. CD8+CD57+ cell expansion had been shown by flow cytometry in patients chosen for sequencing. Patients had not yet gotten any therapy when their blood was taken for sampling. It was genomic DNA that served as the template for profiling TCR beta VDJ and CDR3. Each CDR3 protein gets one entry after TCRdb re-called the reads with MiXCR. The table lists approximately 80,000 distinct CDR3 sequences, around 70% of them singletons. The J segment lost 0 bases and the V segment lost 5 bases, leaving 17 bases of the junction unmatched. CDR1 LNHNV and CDR2 YYDKDF come from the germline V gene (reference sequence). There are 21 residues in the CDR3.

The source material was sorted CD4+, CD8+, or CD8+CD57+ T cells (not recorded which) from PBMCs. This sequence joins TRBV15 and TRBJ1-4; 11 nucleotides line up with TRBD1. This receptor was identified in a human donor with aplastic anemia. CDR3 in DNA: TGTGCCACCAGCCCTCCACCGGGACAGGGGGGGATACACGCAACTAATGAAAAACTGTTTTTT. This translates into CATSPPPGQGGIHATNEKLFF.